What follows are 11 T cell receptor beta chains derived from one specimen sequenced in a study of cytomegalovirus exposure and HLA in healthy donors. The PCR made use of 60 Vbeta and 13 Jbeta primers. Only in-frame clones appear in the TCRdb table, and some are missing; sequencing was by immunoSEQ multiplex PCR. The repertoire shows about 150,000 clones; the top ten hold about 2%. Material for sequencing was PBMCs. The source is a man under 40 in good health and CMV-seronegative.

The chain employs TRBV4-1 and TRBJ1-1; D perhaps matches TRBD1 (5 bases). This CDR3 comprises 20 residues. Trimming shortened V by 0 bases and J by 5 bases, and 28 bases separated the two germline ends. In germline, CDR1 is MGHRA, CDR2 YSYEKL. CDR3 in DNA: TGCGCCAGCAGCCAAGAGGTTTCATATCGGCCAGGGTTTGTAAGGACTGAAGCTTTCTTT. Its translation: CASSQEVSYRPGFVRTEAFF.

The genes are TRBV7-8 and TRBJ1-1; no reliable D call. CDR1 is SGHVS, CDR2 FQNEAQ, per germline. Deletions cut 1 base from V and 3 bases from J, with 12 bases between. The CDR3 covers 15 residues. The CDR3 sequence: CASSLGSGRDTEAFF. CDR3 nucleotide sequence: TGTGCCAGCAGCTTAGGTTCCGGGCGGGACACTGAAGCTTTCTTT.

V gene TRBV7-2 combines with J gene TRBJ1-1, with D maybe TRBD1 (6 bases). The CDR3 sequence is 14 residues long. Germline CDR1 reads SGHTA; CDR2 reads FQGNSA. The V and J ends lost 7 bases and 0 bases respectively, with 12 bases between them. The CDR3 sequence: CASTEQGLNTEAFF. CDR3 nucleotides: TGTGCCAGCACCGAACAGGGTTTGAACACTGAAGCTTTCTTT.

The chain joins TRBV2 to TRBJ1-1, with D maybe TRBD1 (5 bases). CDR1 SNHLY and CDR2 FYNNEI come from the germline V gene. This CDR3 has 13 amino acids. Between the trimmed V and J ends, which lost 4 bases and 7 bases, there was a span of 13 bases. The CDR3 region is CASSGWVGGEAFF. The CDR3 DNA reads as TGTGCCAGCAGTGGATGGGTGGGGGGTGAAGCTTTCTTT.

The chain recombines TRBV10-2 with TRBJ1-2; possible D gene TRBD1, 6 bases. Trimming left V 6 bases short and J 5 bases short, with 19 bases between. Germline-derived CDR1 and CDR2 are WSHSY and SAAADI. The CDR3 spans 15 residues. For the CDR3, the DNA is TGCGCCAGCAGGGGTGGACAGCAGAGAGGGTATGGCTACACCTTC. Its protein is CASRGGQQRGYGYTF.

This chain links TRBV5-4 with TRBJ2-1, with D possibly TRBD1 on 6 matching bases. The CDR3 covers 17 residues. Trimming shortened V by 3 bases and J by 0 bases, and 16 bases separated the two germline ends. Germline CDR1 and CDR2: SGHNT and YYREEE (reference sequence). CDR3 sequence reads: CASSSRGEWGSYNEQFF. CDR3 nucleotide sequence: TGTGCCAGCAGCTCCAGGGGTGAGTGGGGCTCCTACAATGAGCAGTTCTTC.

As concerns this clone: This same CDR3 is encoded by further DNA sequences in the sample. The rearrangement links TRBV7-6 to TRBJ2-7; D gene ambiguous. This CDR3 has 13 residues. CDR1 and CDR2 from the germline V gene are SGHVS and FNYEAQ. Between the trimmed V and J ends, which lost 5 bases and 3 bases, there was a span of 11 bases. This CDR3 is CASSLGPNYEQYF. Written as DNA, the CDR3 is TGTGCCAGCAGCCTTGGGCCTAACTACGAGCAGTACTTC.

V and J are TRBV7-9 and TRBJ1-1; TRBD1 might be the D (6 bases). V was cut by 0 bases and J by 2 bases, with 10 bases left in between. In germline, CDR1 is SEHNR, CDR2 FQNEAQ (reference sequence). The CDR3 is made up of 15 amino acids. The CDR3 DNA follows: TGTGCCAGCAGCTTAGCGAAGGACAGCAACACTGAAGCTTTCTTT. It is translated as CASSLAKDSNTEAFF.

The CDR3 region has the DNA TGTGCCAGCAGTTTCCCGGGGTTGCAGCCCCAGCATTTT. This translates into CASSFPGLQPQHF. The gene calls are TRBV28 and TRBJ1-5, with D unresolved. The germline gives CDR1 MDHEN, CDR2 SYDVKM. Trimming cost V 3 bases and J 7 bases, with 10 bases left between them. CDR3 length equals 13 residues.

As concerns this clone: The sample has other DNA sequences that encode this CDR3 too. V and J are TRBV10-1 and TRBJ2-6; TRBD2 matches at 7 bases. After removal of 0 bases from V and 2 bases from J, the junction contained 1 base not matched to a gene. The CDR3 sequence is 16 residues long. The germline gives CDR1 WNHNN, CDR2 SYGVQD (reference sequence). CDR3: CASSESAGAGANVLTF. The CDR3 nucleotides read TGCGCCAGCAGTGAGTCTGCGGGGGCTGGGGCCAACGTCCTGACTTTC.

For this clone: Other DNA sequences in this specimen translate into the identical CDR3. The CDR3 nucleotides are TGTGCCAGCAGCTTGACCGCGGCGGACACTGAAGCTTTCTTT. Encoded protein: CASSLTAADTEAFF. The V and J genes are TRBV7-8 and TRBJ1-1; D remains unclear. In germline, CDR1 is SGHVS, CDR2 FQNEAQ. This CDR3 is built from 14 residues. V was cut by 3 bases and J by 3 bases, with 11 bases left in between. Full variable domain (outside the CDR3, taken from reference TRBV7-8 and TRBJ1-1): GAGVSQSPRYKVAKRGQDVALRCDPISGHVSLFWYQQALGQGPEFLTYFQNEAQLDKSGLPSDRFFAERPEGSVSTLKIQRTQQEDSAVYLCASSLTAADTEAFFGQGTRLTVV.